A single sample is the source of the 26 T cell receptor beta chains below, sequenced in a study of beta chain features in type 1 diabetes. Expressed TCRB transcripts got sequenced, as all isolated RNA was reverse transcribed. Using immunoSEQ multiplex PCR, the repertoire was profiled, and TCRdb retains in-frame clones only, with some absent. The sample holds just over 150,000 clones, 11% seen once. What was sequenced was central memory CD4+ T cells from blood. The receptor set was obtained from a man younger than 30 in good health.

This clone has more than one count but fewer than ten. This sequence joins TRBV21-1 and TRBJ1-5. TRBV21-1 is a documented pseudogene. This CDR3 comprises 15 residues. The CDR3 DNA follows: TGTGCCAGCAGCAAAGTTTGGCGGGGGCCTCAGCCCCAGCATTTT. Translating it yields CASSKVWRGPQPQHF.

This clone was observed a handful of times. The genes are TRBV5-1 and TRBJ1-1; D not resolved. V lost 0 bases to trimming and J lost 3 bases, with 9 bases between them. The CDR3 extends over 14 amino acids. Germline V CDR1 and CDR2: SGHRS, YFSETQ. The CDR3 nucleotides are TGCGCCAGCAGCTTGGGTGCTCCGGACACTGAAGCTTTCTTT. Protein product: CASSLGAPDTEAFF.

This clone was counted many times. The V call is TRBV30, the J call TRBJ1-2; possibly TRBD1 for D (5 bases). Germline-derived CDR1 and CDR2 are GTSNPN and SVGIG (reference sequence). The germline V and J ends were trimmed by 2 bases and 7 bases, with 8 bases remaining between them. CDR3 length: 11 amino acids. CDR3 sequence: CAWSLGPGYTF. In DNA form, the CDR3 reads TGTGCCTGGAGTCTGGGGCCTGGCTACACCTTC.

This clone was counted between two and nine times. The chain uses TRBV7-2 and TRBJ2-5, with 12 bases aligning to TRBD2. The V gene's germline CDR1 is SGHTA and CDR2 FQGNSA. Trimming took 6 bases from V and 5 from J; bases not matched to a gene: 10. The CDR3 runs to 16 residues. The CDR3 spells CASRIQASGREETQYF. The CDR3, as DNA: TGTGCCAGCAGAATACAGGCTAGCGGGAGGGAGGAGACCCAGTACTTC. Complete variable domain (other parts from reference TRBV7-2 and TRBJ2-5): GAGVSQSPSNKVTEKGKDVELRCDPISGHTALYWYRQSLGQGLEFLIYFQGNSAPDKSGLPSDRFSAERTGGSVSTLTIQRTQQEDSAVYLCASRIQASGREETQYFGPGTRLLVL.

There are a few counts of this clone. CDR3 bases: TGTGCCAGTAGTATTCTACATTTGGGTCCTGGGGCCAACGTCCTGACTTTC. Residues: CASSILHLGPGANVLTF. This chain uses TRBV19 with TRBJ2-6, with unresolved D. The CDR3 is 17 residues long. Trimming took 3 bases from V and 2 from J, leaving 14 bases between them. Germline CDR1 and CDR2: LNHDA and SQIVND (reference sequence).

The table lists this clone with many counts. V usage is TRBV6-5 and J usage is TRBJ2-1; possible D gene TRBD1, 6 bases. The CDR3 contains 11 residues. Germline CDR1 MNHEY, CDR2 SVGAGI. V lost 9 bases, J lost 10 bases, and 13 bases lay in between. CDR3 loop: CASSADREQFF. The CDR3 DNA reads as TGTGCCAGTTCAGCCGACAGGGAGCAGTTCTTC.

The chain is built from TRBV15 and TRBJ1-2, with D perhaps matching TRBD1 (6 bases). Germline V gene lookup returns CDR1 LNHNV and CDR2 YYDKDF (reference sequence). The CDR3 has 13 amino acids. The V end was cut by 3 bases, the J end by 6 bases, with 11 bases between. CDR3 in DNA: TGTGCCACCAGCAGGTCTAACAGGGATGGCTACACCTTC. This encodes CATSRSNRDGYTF.

This sequence joins TRBV2 and TRBJ2-7; a possible D gene is TRBD1 (6 bases). This CDR3 is 14 amino acids long. V was trimmed by 7 bases and J by 6 bases, leaving 19 bases between them. The germline gives CDR1 SNHLY, CDR2 FYNNEI. The DNA of the CDR3 is TGTGCCAGCAAACGGACAGTCCCATCGTCCGAGCAGTACTTC. Its translation is CASKRTVPSSEQYF.

The chain joins TRBV6-5 to TRBJ1-1; D gene uncertain. Trimming cost V 7 bases and J 0 bases, with 15 bases left between them. Germline V gene sequence: CDR1 MNHEY, CDR2 SVGAGI. The CDR3 covers 15 residues. CDR3 protein: CASISLVMVNTEAFF. The CDR3 DNA sequence: TGTGCCAGCATCAGTTTGGTCATGGTGAACACTGAAGCTTTCTTT.

There are a few counts of this clone. This chain uses TRBV29-1 with TRBJ1-5; maybe TRBD1 (5 bases). Trimming shortened V by 4 bases and J by 4 bases, and 8 bases separated the two germline ends. The CDR3 runs 12 residues. Germline loops: CDR1 SQVTM, CDR2 ANQGSEA. CDR3 in amino acids: CSVGDPNQPQHF. CDR3 bases: TGCAGCGTTGGGGACCCAAATCAGCCCCAGCATTTT.

This clone was detected only a few times. The rearrangement uses TRBV7-2 and TRBJ2-2, with 7 nucleotides matching TRBD2. Trimming cost V 5 bases and J 5 bases; bases outside gene matches: 8. The CDR3 runs to 15 residues. Per germline, CDR1 SGHTA and CDR2 FQGNSA. The CDR3 DNA is TGTGCCAGCAGCCCCGGACTAGGAATGACCGGGGAGCTGTTTTTT. Its translation is CASSPGLGMTGELFF. The whole variable domain, filled in from reference TRBV7-2 and TRBJ2-2, reads GAGVSQSPSNKVTEKGKDVELRCDPISGHTALYWYRQSLGQGLEFLIYFQGNSAPDKSGLPSDRFSAERTGGSVSTLTIQRTQQEDSAVYLCASSPGLGMTGELFFGEGSRLTVL.

This clone has more than one count but fewer than ten. The same CDR3 also results from other DNA sequences found in this sample. The rearrangement joins TRBV18 to TRBJ2-6; D uncertain. The germline V and J ends were trimmed by 2 bases and 4 bases, with 6 bases remaining between them. The CDR3 contains 14 residues. Germline V CDR1 and CDR2: KGHSH, LQKENI. In DNA form, the CDR3 reads TGTGCCAGCTCACCAGGGTACGGGGCCAACGTCCTGACTTTC. This gives the protein CASSPGYGANVLTF.

This clone was detected only a few times. The chain uses TRBV6-6 and TRBJ2-6; D uncertain. Germline CDR1 reads MNHNY; CDR2 reads SVGAGI (reference sequence). V was cut by 6 bases and J by 0 bases, with 9 bases left in between. The CDR3 spans 15 residues. CDR3 protein: CASRERGSGANVLTF. The CDR3 DNA follows: TGTGCCAGCAGGGAGAGAGGCTCTGGGGCCAACGTCCTGACTTTC.

The chain couples TRBV5-1 to TRBJ1-2; perhaps TRBD1 as D (6 bases). The CDR3 length is 14 residues. The germline CDR1 and CDR2 sequences are SGHRS and YFSETQ. V was clipped by 6 bases and J by 3 bases, with 15 bases between them. CDR3 region: CASTGNRDDYGYTF. CDR3 coding DNA: TGCGCCAGCACAGGAAACAGGGACGACTATGGCTACACCTTC.

This clone came up a few times. V usage is TRBV2 and J usage is TRBJ1-2, with D possibly TRBD1 on 5 matching bases. The ends were cut back, 4 bases at V and 7 bases at J, with 13 bases in the middle. The CDR3 is 13 amino acids. Germline V gene data show CDR1 as SNHLY and CDR2 as FYNNEI. For the CDR3, the DNA is TGTGCCAGCAGTGCTGACCCGGGGGGTGGCTACACCTTC. This gives the protein CASSADPGGGYTF.

This chain connects TRBV5-6 to TRBJ2-1, with 10 nucleotides matching TRBD2. The germline CDR1 and CDR2 sequences are SGHDT and YYEEEE. The CDR3 covers 15 residues. The ends lost 5 bases at V and 7 bases at J; junction bases unmatched: 9. In DNA form, the CDR3 reads TGTGCCAGCAGAACCGGACTAGCGGATTTAAATGAGCAGTTCTTC. Protein sequence: CASRTGLADLNEQFF.

The chain links TRBV15 to TRBJ1-1; D may be TRBD1 (6 bases). V was clipped by 1 base and J by 8 bases, with 14 bases between them. CDR3 size: 14 residues. The germline V gene encodes CDR1 LNHNV and CDR2 YYDKDF (reference sequence). The CDR3 DNA follows: TGTGCCACCAGCAGAGGAATCGGGGGCAAGGAAGCTTTCTTT. It codes for CATSRGIGGKEAFF.

This clone was observed many times. This rearrangement joins TRBV21-1 to TRBJ1-3; the table's D call, TRBD1, has no DNA check behind it. TRBV21-1 is a pseudogene segment. The CDR3 spans 16 residues. The CDR3 DNA reads TGTGCCAGCAGCAAGGAGCTGACAGGGTGGAGAAACACCATATATTTT. The encoded protein is CASSKELTGWRNTIYF.

V gene TRBV7-2 combines with J gene TRBJ2-5, with TRBD2 identical over 9 bases. The CDR3 contains 15 residues. CDR1 is SGHTA, CDR2 FQGNSA, per germline. Trimming cost V 1 base and J 5 bases; bases outside gene matches: 5. CDR3 sequence reads: CASSLERGARETQYF. The CDR3 bases are TGTGCCAGCAGCTTAGAGCGGGGGGCGCGGGAGACCCAGTACTTC. Filled out from reference TRBV7-2 and TRBJ2-5, the complete variable domain reads GAGVSQSPSNKVTEKGKDVELRCDPISGHTALYWYRQSLGQGLEFLIYFQGNSAPDKSGLPSDRFSAERTGGSVSTLTIQRTQQEDSAVYLCASSLERGARETQYFGPGTRLLVL.

This clone was seen a few times. Germline and junction disagree at one end, which may indicate a read error. The chain couples TRBV27 to TRBJ1-1, with D possibly TRBD1 on 5 matching bases. The CDR3 extends over 13 amino acids. The germline CDR1 and CDR2 sequences are MNHEY and SMNVEV (reference sequence). CDR3 coding DNA: TGTGCCACCAGTCAGGGCATGAACACTGAAGCTTTCTTT. It is translated as CATSQGMNTEAFF.

The chain is built from TRBV25-1 and TRBJ2-7; the D is unclear. The CDR3 runs to 12 residues. V was trimmed by 5 bases and J by 6 bases, leaving 11 bases between them. CDR1 MGHDK and CDR2 SYGVNS come from the germline V gene. CDR3 protein: CASSRAGGEQYF. The CDR3 DNA sequence: TGTGCCAGCAGTCGGGCAGGTGGCGAGCAGTACTTC.

The rearrangement joins TRBV6-5 to TRBJ2-4, with a weak D call TRBD1 (5 bases). In germline, CDR1 is MNHEY, CDR2 SVGAGI. The CDR3 runs 15 residues. V lost 6 bases and J 0 bases, leaving 12 bases between the germline ends. The CDR3 DNA sequence: TGTGCCAGCAGGCCTAGGGGAACAGCCAAAAACATTCAGTACTTC. Translated, it gives CASRPRGTAKNIQYF.

This clone was observed a few times. V usage is TRBV4-2 and J usage is TRBJ2-3, with D maybe TRBD2 (6 bases). CDR1 is LGHNA, CDR2 YNFKEQ, per germline. The CDR3 consists of 13 residues. V was clipped by 0 bases and J by 6 bases, with 7 bases between them. For the CDR3, the DNA is TGTGCCAGCAGCCAAGATCGGGGGGATACGCAGTATTTT. Its protein is CASSQDRGDTQYF.

The genes are TRBV5-4 and TRBJ2-3; TRBD2 is a possible D gene (5 bases). The V gene lost 4 bases and the J gene lost 6 bases, with 9 bases spanning the gap. The CDR3 sequence is 12 residues long. Per the germline V gene, CDR1 is SGHNT and CDR2 is YYREEE (reference sequence). This chain's CDR3 is CASSRTADTQYF. The CDR3 DNA follows: TGTGCCAGCAGCCGGACTGCCGATACGCAGTATTTT.

This clone occurred a few times. The gene calls are TRBV4-1 and TRBJ2-7; 9 nucleotides line up with TRBD1. This CDR3 is built from 16 residues. Germline V CDR1 and CDR2: MGHRA, YSYEKL. V dropped 4 bases and J dropped 4; count of bases not matched to a gene: 11. CDR3 sequence: CASSPGKGQGNYEQYF. In DNA form, the CDR3 reads TGCGCCAGCAGCCCGGGGAAGGGACAGGGCAATTACGAGCAGTACTTC.

The rearrangement uses TRBV4-1 and TRBJ2-7; TRBD2 matches at 8 bases. With V trimmed by 4 bases and J by 1 base, 6 bases remained unmatched. The CDR3 contains 15 residues. The V gene's germline CDR1 is MGHRA and CDR2 YSYEKL. The CDR3 protein is CASSPGTRRSYEQYF. As DNA, the CDR3 is TGCGCCAGCAGCCCCGGGACTAGACGATCCTACGAGCAGTACTTC.